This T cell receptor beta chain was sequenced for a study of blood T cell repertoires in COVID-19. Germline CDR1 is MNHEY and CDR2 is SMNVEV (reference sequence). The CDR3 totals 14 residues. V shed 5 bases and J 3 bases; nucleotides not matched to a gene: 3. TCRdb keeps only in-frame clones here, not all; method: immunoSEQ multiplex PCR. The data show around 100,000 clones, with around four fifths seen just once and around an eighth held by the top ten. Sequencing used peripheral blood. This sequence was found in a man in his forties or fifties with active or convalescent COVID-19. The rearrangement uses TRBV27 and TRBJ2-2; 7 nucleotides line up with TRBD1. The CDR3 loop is CASSRGQYTGELFF. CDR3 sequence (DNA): TGTGCCAGCAGTAGGGGACAGTACACCGGGGAGCTGTTTTTT.